Presented here are 27 T cell receptor beta chains from one specimen sequenced in a study of cytomegalovirus exposure and HLA in healthy donors. Primers included in the PCR were 60 Vbeta and 13 Jbeta primers. Data came from immunoSEQ multiplex PCR; TCRdb stores just in-frame clones and leaves some out. The table records 150,000 or so clones, over 70% of them present only once. Source material: PBMCs. These receptors originate from a woman aged 45-59 years in good health and CMV-seropositive.

This chain joins TRBV18 and TRBJ1-5; D gene ambiguous. Germline V gives CDR1 KGHSH, CDR2 LQKENI. The CDR3 consists of 16 residues. V gave up 0 bases and J gave up 7 bases, with 16 bases separating them. CDR3 in DNA: TGTGCCAGCTCACCACCGACACCACCCGGCACCCAGCCCCAGCATTTT. Amino acid sequence: CASSPPTPPGTQPQHF.

Worth noting for this clone: At one end the junction does not follow the germline gene, possibly because of a read error. This chain joins TRBV30 and TRBJ2-6; TRBD1 is a possible D gene (5 bases). The germline gives CDR1 GTSNPN, CDR2 SVGIG (reference sequence). The CDR3 spans 13 residues. CDR3 residues: CAWQNSGANGLTF. DNA for the CDR3: TGTGCCTGGCAGAACTCTGGGGCCAACGGCCTGACTTTC.

V and J are TRBV11-3 and TRBJ1-2; D is ambiguous. The CDR3 is made up of 16 amino acids. Germline-derived CDR1 and CDR2 are SGHNT and YENEEA. The ends were cut back, 0 bases at V and 5 bases at J, with 16 bases in the middle. The CDR3 loop is CASSLDSLPGGYGYTF. CDR3 nucleotide sequence: TGTGCCAGCAGCTTAGATTCCCTCCCGGGAGGGTATGGCTACACCTTC.

There are a few counts of this clone. The chain has TRBV7-9 and TRBJ1-2; D may be TRBD1 (6 bases). Trimming stripped 1 base from V and 7 bases from J, with 10 bases between. The CDR3 loop spans 13 amino acids. Germline values: CDR1 SEHNR, CDR2 FQNEAQ (reference sequence). Written as DNA, the CDR3 is TGTGCCAGCAGCTTAGAAGGGGGTACTGGCTACACCTTC. It specifies CASSLEGGTGYTF.

The chain recombines TRBV2 with TRBJ1-3; 7 nucleotides match TRBD1. Germline CDR1 and CDR2: SNHLY and FYNNEI. Unmatched junction bases numbered 4, after V lost 4 bases and J lost 4 bases. The CDR3 runs 14 residues. The CDR3, as DNA: TGTGCCAGCAGTGTACAGGGGCTGGGAAACACCATATATTTT. It translates to CASSVQGLGNTIYF.

This clone was counted a few times. The V call is TRBV4-1, the J call TRBJ2-4; D is undetermined. Germline loops: CDR1 MGHRA, CDR2 YSYEKL. Trimming stripped 4 bases from V and 8 bases from J, with 24 bases between. The CDR3 length is 17 residues. CDR3 sequence (DNA): TGCGCCAGCAGCCCCTCAGGTGTCAGGTCCCTCTCGGACATTCAGTACTTC. This sequence encodes CASSPSGVRSLSDIQYF.

As concerns this clone: The sample holds other DNA sequences that translate to the same CDR3. V and J are TRBV11-3 and TRBJ1-2; D gene unclear. V shed 1 base and J shed 8 bases, with 8 bases lying between them. The germline V gene encodes CDR1 SGHNT and CDR2 YENEEA. The CDR3 is made up of 12 amino acids. The CDR3 DNA sequence: TGTGCCAGCAGCTTAGGCCCGGGAGGCTACACCTTC. This encodes CASSLGPGGYTF. The full variable domain, rest sourced from reference TRBV11-3 and TRBJ1-2, is EAGVVQSPRYKIIEKKQPVAFWCNPISGHNTLYWYLQNLGQGPELLIRYENEEAVDDSQLPKDRFSAERLKGVDSTLKIQPAELGDSAVYLCASSLGPGGYTFGSGTRLTVV.

The chain links TRBV5-5 to TRBJ1-1, with unresolved D. The V gene's germline CDR1 is SGHKS and CDR2 YYEKEE (reference sequence). Trimming shortened V by 0 bases and J by 1 base, and 7 bases separated the two germline ends. The CDR3 runs to 14 residues. The CDR3 bases are TGTGCCAGCAGCTTGGGGGCTGGGAACACTGAAGCTTTCTTT. Translation: CASSLGAGNTEAFF. Full variable domain (rest looked up from reference TRBV5-5 and TRBJ1-1): DAGVTQSPTHLIKTRGQQVTLRCSPISGHKSVSWYQQVLGQGPQFIFQYYEKEERGRGNFPDRFSARQFPNYSSELNVNALLLGDSALYLCASSLGAGNTEAFFGQGTRLTVV.

Note on this clone: An end of the junction does not agree with germline; a read error may underlie this. The CDR3 protein is CASSYTGTGGGQSQHF. The CDR3 coding sequence is TGTGCCAGCAGTTACACCGGGACAGGGGGAGGTCAGTCCCAGCATTTT. The V call is TRBV6-6, the J call TRBJ1-5; 11 bases are a match to TRBD1. The V gene's germline CDR1 is MNHNY and CDR2 SVGAGI (reference sequence). The CDR3 has 16 residues.

The chain carries TRBV6-5 and TRBJ1-1, with TRBD1 matching over 10 bases. Germline CDR1 is MNHEY and CDR2 is SVGAGI. This CDR3 region has 15 residues. V lost 5 bases and J lost 3; bases outside the gene matches: 6. This CDR3 reads CASSIDRGRDTEAFF. DNA of the CDR3: TGTGCCAGCAGTATTGACAGGGGGCGCGACACTGAAGCTTTCTTT.

This clone has more than one count but fewer than ten. The genes are TRBV10-3 and TRBJ2-3, with TRBD1 as a possible D gene (6 bases). Germline V gene data show CDR1 as ENHRY and CDR2 as SYGVKD. CDR3 length: 15 amino acids. V lost 6 bases to trimming and J lost 6 bases, with 19 bases between them. CDR3: CAISGRGEGVDTQYF. CDR3 nucleotide sequence: TGTGCCATCAGCGGACGAGGCGAGGGGGTTGATACGCAGTATTTT.

This clone was picked up a small number of times. The chain combines TRBV5-4 with TRBJ1-6, with D possibly being TRBD1 (6 bases). V lost 4 bases to trimming and J lost 10 bases, with 15 bases between them. The germline gives CDR1 SGHNT, CDR2 YYREEE (reference sequence). This CDR3 is 14 amino acids long. CDR3 sequence reads: CASSPRTASSPLHF. The CDR3 DNA reads as TGTGCCAGCAGCCCTCGGACAGCCTCGTCACCCCTCCACTTT.

This chain uses TRBV27 with TRBJ1-4; 7 bases match TRBD1. The CDR3 is 14 amino acids. J gave up 7 bases and V 5 bases, and 7 bases lay outside the gene matches. Germline CDR1 and CDR2: MNHEY and SMNVEV (reference sequence). The CDR3 protein is CASSNRGGGEKLFF. The CDR3 DNA sequence: TGTGCCAGCAGTAACAGGGGAGGAGGTGAAAAACTGTTTTTT.

The rearrangement links TRBV7-3 to TRBJ2-1; 7 bases are a match to TRBD1. The CDR3 spans 15 residues. Per the germline V gene, CDR1 is SGHTA and CDR2 is FQGTGA. Trimming removed 1 base from V and 7 bases from J; junction bases left unmatched: 7. CDR3 amino acids: CASSLISGGMNEQFF. The DNA for the CDR3 is TGTGCCAGCAGCTTAATCTCAGGGGGAATGAATGAGCAGTTCTTC.

J is TRBJ2-1 and V is TRBV7-2; a possible D gene is TRBD2 (9 bases). Trimming stripped 2 bases from V and 9 bases from J, with 17 bases between. Germline V lookup: CDR1 SGHTA, CDR2 FQGNSA. CDR3 size: 15 residues. The CDR3 sequence is CASSLLAGQVGEQFF. CDR3 sequence (DNA): TGTGCCAGCAGCTTACTAGCGGGACAGGTCGGTGAGCAGTTCTTC.

The J gene is TRBJ1-2, the V gene TRBV29-1; TRBD1 matches 7 bases. Trimming cost V 4 bases and J 11 bases; bases outside gene matches: 19. Germline V CDR1 and CDR2: SQVTM, ANQGSEA. The CDR3 runs 15 residues. Here the CDR3 DNA reads TGCAGCGTTGGGGAAGGGGGCGCCGGTGGCCTGGGGTACACCTTC. Translated: CSVGEGGAGGLGYTF.

CDR3 coding DNA: TGTGCCAGCAGTCCTGAGGCCGGGGGGGGGAATCAGCCCCAGCATTTT. Its translation: CASSPEAGGGNQPQHF. V usage is TRBV6-6 and J usage is TRBJ1-5, with D tentatively TRBD1 (5 bases). The CDR3 has 16 amino acids. Trimming cost V 5 bases and J 4 bases, with 18 bases left between them. CDR1 and CDR2 from the germline V gene are MNHNY and SVGAGI (reference sequence).

This chain joins TRBV2 and TRBJ2-2, with 7 bases matching TRBD1. After removal of 6 bases from V and 1 base from J, the junction contained 5 bases not matched to a gene. CDR1 is SNHLY and CDR2 is FYNNEI in the germline V gene. The CDR3 totals 15 residues. CDR3 nucleotide sequence: TGTGCCAGCAGGAAGGGACAGCTGAACACCGGGGAGCTGTTTTTT. Its protein product is CASRKGQLNTGELFF.

This clone was observed a handful of times. The V and J genes are TRBV27 and TRBJ2-1; 9 nucleotides align to TRBD2. The CDR3 is 14 residues long. CDR1 and CDR2 (germline): MNHEY, SMNVEV (reference sequence). V trimming: 4 bases; J trimming: 4 bases; junction bases outside the gene matches: 2. The CDR3 loop is CASSSSGGYNEQFF. CDR3 bases: TGTGCCAGCAGTTCAAGCGGGGGGTACAATGAGCAGTTCTTC.

CDR3 bases: TGTGCCAGCAGCGTAGCCCCAACCCCACAGGGGGCCGGGGAGCTGTTTTTT. Its translation is CASSVAPTPQGAGELFF. The rearrangement joins TRBV9 to TRBJ2-2; 8 positions match TRBD1. The CDR3 has 17 residues. J was trimmed by 6 bases and V by 0 bases; bases with no gene match: 10. Germline CDR1 SGDLS, CDR2 YYNGEE.

This chain connects TRBV7-9 to TRBJ1-2; 7 bases fit TRBD1. After removal of 3 bases from V and 2 bases from J, the junction contained 6 bases not matched to a gene. CDR1 and CDR2 from the germline V gene are SEHNR and FQNEAQ (reference sequence). The CDR3 has 15 amino acids. The CDR3 sequence is CASSFPTTGNYGYTF. The DNA for the CDR3 is TGTGCCAGCAGCTTTCCTACGACAGGGAACTATGGCTACACCTTC.

This clone has more than one count but fewer than ten. The rearrangement joins TRBV11-2 to TRBJ2-7; 9 nucleotides agree with TRBD2. The CDR3 is 16 residues long. Per the germline V gene, CDR1 is SGHAT and CDR2 is FQNNGV. Trimming removed 2 bases from V and 2 bases from J; junction bases left unmatched: 7. The CDR3 bases are TGTGCCAGCAGCTTATGGGGTAGCGGGGGCCCCTACGAGCAGTACTTC. Residues: CASSLWGSGGPYEQYF.

Remarks on this clone: A read error may produce the germline difference seen at one junction end. The CDR3 bases are TGCAGCGTCCTACAGGCCTCTGGGGCCAACGGCCTGACTTTC. It specifies CSVLQASGANGLTF. The chain is built from TRBV29-1 and TRBJ2-6, with D tentatively TRBD1 (5 bases). The CDR3 has 14 amino acids. CDR1 and CDR2 from the germline V gene are SQVTM and ANQGSEA.

This chain links TRBV28 with TRBJ1-2; 10 nucleotides match TRBD1. The length of the CDR3 is 11 residues. Per the germline V gene, CDR1 is MDHEN and CDR2 is SYDVKM. V was clipped by 6 bases and J by 12 bases; unmatched bases: 4. Here the CDR3 DNA reads TGTGCCAGCAGGTGGACAGGGGGGGACACCTTC. As protein: CASRWTGGDTF.

The CDR3 sequence is CASGSRRGSGEAFF. CDR3 nucleotides: TGTGCTAGTGGTTCACGCAGGGGCTCCGGTGAAGCTTTCTTT. The V call is TRBV12-5, the J call TRBJ1-1; tentatively, D is TRBD1 (6 bases). The CDR3 is 14 amino acids. The germline V gene has CDR1 LGHNT and CDR2 FRNRAP. Deletions cut 4 bases from V and 7 bases from J, with 16 bases between.

V and J are TRBV6-1 and TRBJ1-2, with TRBD1 identical over 9 bases. Trimming took 4 bases from V and 4 from J; bases not matched to a gene: 10. This CDR3 region has 16 residues. Germline values: CDR1 MNHNS, CDR2 SASEGT. Here the CDR3 DNA reads TGTGCCAGCAGTGGTGGCCCGGGACAGGGAAGCTATGGCTACACCTTC. Its translation: CASSGGPGQGSYGYTF.

The chain recombines TRBV30 with TRBJ1-6, with no clear D. Germline V gene data show CDR1 as GTSNPN and CDR2 as SVGIG (reference sequence). The CDR3 length is 13 residues. V lost 0 bases and J 14 bases, leaving 14 bases between the germline ends. DNA for the CDR3: TGTGCCTGGAGTGTCGGTACCGTTAAAGCCCTCCACTTT. This sequence encodes CAWSVGTVKALHF.